This T cell receptor (beta chain) appears in the sequencing data of a study of human T cells and chemical hapten exposure. Study context: Patients had diphenylcyclopropenone applied to the scalp weekly throughout the approximately 24-week study. Notes on the study in general: Alopecia affected the donors, so their immune response may differ from healthy people's.

This CDR3 is 13 amino acids long. Trimming took 0 bases from V and 5 from J, leaving 7 bases between them. Germline V CDR1 and CDR2: SSHAT, FNYEAQ (reference sequence). About this clonotype itself: Its antigen is as yet unknown.

Library construction involved attaching unique molecular identifiers to individual cDNA molecules, which allowed quantitative, reproducible TCR counting. TCRdb processed the reads anew with MiXCR; each CDR3 protein has one entry. The data show several hundred distinct CDR3 sequences, with about 90% seen just once and approximately 22% held by the top ten. Regarding treatment: therapeutic diphenylcyclopropenone sensitization with weekly scalp DPC. Patients had alopecia, were aged 18 to 70, and were not pregnant. The sequencing here drew on whole blood, taken before DPC sensitization or 2, 6, or about 24 weeks after (not recorded which). V is TRBV7-7 and J is TRBJ1-1; no definite D call. The clonotype comes from an adult with alopecia areata. Some clones in this sample may be carry-over from other donors' samples. This table probably holds off-target reads from a library built for another chain. The CDR3 nucleotides read TGTGCCAGCAGCTTAGCCGCGGGTACTGAAGCTTTCTTT. It specifies CASSLAAGTEAFF. Together with reference TRBV7-7 and TRBJ1-1, the CDR3 gives the full variable domain: GAGVSQSPRYKVTKRGQDVTLRCDPISSHATLYWYQQALGQGPEFLTYFNYEAQPDKSGLPSDRFSAERPEGSISTLTIQRTEQRDSAMYRCASSLAAGTEAFFGQGTRLTVV.